A single sample gave rise to the 15 T cell receptor beta chains below, sequenced in a study of blood T cell repertoires in COVID-19. The protocol was immunoSEQ multiplex PCR, while the TCRdb copy is restricted to in-frame clones and leaves out a portion. The sample includes approximately 230,000 clones, roughly 80% of them seen just once. Sequencing was performed on peripheral blood. The receptors here all came from a man of 80 years or more with acute or convalescent COVID-19.

The V call is TRBV6-5, the J call TRBJ2-7, with 7 bases that match TRBD2. Germline values: CDR1 MNHEY, CDR2 SVGAGI. The CDR3 consists of 12 residues. V shed 2 bases and J 7 bases; nucleotides not matched to a gene: 2. The CDR3 is CASSYTAGEQYF. In DNA form, the CDR3 reads TGTGCCAGCAGTTACACAGCGGGGGAGCAGTACTTC.

The gene calls are TRBV4-1 and TRBJ1-5; D gene uncertain. There are 14 residues in the CDR3. Germline CDR1 MGHRA, CDR2 YSYEKL. V was trimmed by 0 bases and J by 5 bases, leaving 8 bases between them. The CDR3 DNA reads as TGCGCCAGCAGCCAAGACCGGACTCATCAGCCCCAGCATTTT. Its protein product is CASSQDRTHQPQHF.

V usage is TRBV19 and J usage is TRBJ1-1; TRBD1 matches 7 bases. With 10 bases clipped from V and 11 bases from J, the junction kept 13 bases outside the gene matches. The CDR3 consists of 12 residues. Per germline, CDR1 LNHDA and CDR2 SQIVND (reference sequence). In nucleotides, the CDR3 is TGTGCCACCGAAACAGGGGCAAAAGGGGCTTTCTTT. Its translation: CATETGAKGAFF. Looking up the rest from reference TRBV19 and TRBJ1-1 gives the full variable domain: DGGITQSPKYLFRKEGQNVTLSCEQNLNHDAMYWYRQDPGQGLRLIYYSQIVNDFQKGDIAEGYSVSREKKESFPLTVTSAQKNPTAFYLCATETGAKGAFFGQGTRLTVV.

The rearrangement links TRBV7-9 to TRBJ2-3; possible D gene TRBD1, 6 bases. The germline CDR1 and CDR2 sequences are SEHNR and FQNEAQ (reference sequence). The CDR3 spans 15 residues. V was clipped by 5 bases and J by 0 bases, with 12 bases between them. CDR3 sequence reads: CASSPGAGSTDTQYF. CDR3 sequence (DNA): TGTGCCAGCAGCCCAGGGGCGGGTAGCACAGATACGCAGTATTTT.

The J gene is TRBJ2-1, the V gene TRBV11-3, with 8 bases identical to TRBD2. The germline V gene encodes CDR1 SGHNT and CDR2 YENEEA. Trimming took 5 bases from V and 8 from J; bases not matched to a gene: 8. The CDR3 length is 14 residues. In DNA, the CDR3 is TGTGCCAGCAGCCCTCAGGCGCGGGAGGATGAGCAGTTCTTC. Its translation is CASSPQAREDEQFF.

A remark on this clone: One end of the junction varies from germline; a read error may be responsible. The rearrangement links TRBV6-5 to TRBJ2-4, with TRBD1 matching 7 bases. In germline, CDR1 is MNHEY, CDR2 SVGAGI. This CDR3 spans 13 amino acids. The CDR3 is CAASPHGTAVWNF. In DNA form, the CDR3 reads TGTGCCGCGTCCCCCCACGGGACAGCGGTGTGGAACTTC.

J is TRBJ1-2 and V is TRBV6-5, with TRBD1 matching over 8 bases. Germline V gene data show CDR1 as MNHEY and CDR2 as SVGAGI. Unmatched junction bases numbered 6, after V lost 6 bases and J lost 0 bases. The CDR3 is made up of 15 amino acids. CDR3 sequence: CASSPPQGANYGYTF. The CDR3 nucleotides read TGTGCCAGCAGCCCCCCACAGGGGGCTAACTATGGCTACACCTTC.

This sequence joins TRBV2 and TRBJ2-1; 14 nucleotides line up with TRBD2. The ends lost 3 bases at V and 4 bases at J; junction bases unmatched: 2. Germline V CDR1 and CDR2: SNHLY, FYNNEI. This CDR3 contains 16 residues. CDR3 nucleotides: TGTGCCAGCAGTGAGACTAGCGGGAGGGGTTACAATGAGCAGTTCTTC. Translated: CASSETSGRGYNEQFF.

The V and J genes are TRBV19 and TRBJ1-6; no definite D call. Germline V gives CDR1 LNHDA, CDR2 SQIVND (reference sequence). This CDR3 is built from 16 residues. V dropped 6 bases and J dropped 0 bases, with 12 bases sitting between them. DNA of the CDR3: TGTGCCAGTAGAGAACTCTCTAGCTCCTATAATTCACCCCTCCACTTT. Translated, it gives CASRELSSSYNSPLHF.

This clone has just one count. The chain carries TRBV7-9 and TRBJ2-1; 7 nucleotides align to TRBD1. The CDR3 is 15 residues long. V lost 5 bases, J lost 0 bases, and 4 bases stayed unmatched. Per germline, CDR1 SEHNR and CDR2 FQNEAQ (reference sequence). CDR3 coding DNA: TGTGCCAGCAGCCCGACAGGGCTCTCCTACAATGAGCAGTTCTTC. Amino acids: CASSPTGLSYNEQFF.

The chain uses TRBV10-1 and TRBJ2-7; D is ambiguous. Germline V gives CDR1 WNHNN, CDR2 SYGVQD (reference sequence). The CDR3 consists of 13 residues. V lost 6 bases and J 6 bases, leaving 15 bases between the germline ends. The CDR3 is CASSADSVREQYF. The CDR3 DNA follows: TGCGCCAGCAGCGCTGACTCGGTTCGCGAGCAGTACTTC.

This clone is a singleton in its sample. This chain connects TRBV11-2 to TRBJ1-2, with D tentatively TRBD1 (5 bases). CDR1 is SGHAT and CDR2 is FQNNGV in the germline V gene. CDR3 length equals 14 residues. V gave up 5 bases and J gave up 5 bases, with 15 bases separating them. The CDR3 nucleotides read TGTGCCAGCAGCCCCGGGGAGGGGTGGTATGGCTACACCTTC. Protein product: CASSPGEGWYGYTF.

V gene TRBV24-1 combines with J gene TRBJ2-3, with 7 positions matching TRBD1. Germline CDR1 reads KGHDR; CDR2 reads SFDVKD. This CDR3 contains 14 residues. J gave up 3 bases and V 5 bases, and 4 bases lay outside the gene matches. In DNA, the CDR3 is TGTGCCACCAGTGGAGGGGGCGTGACAGATACGCAGTATTTT. As protein: CATSGGGVTDTQYF.

CDR3 sequence (DNA): TGTGCCACCAGCGACGGAGTTAACACCGGGGAGCTGTTTTTT. As protein: CATSDGVNTGELFF. The chain recombines TRBV15 with TRBJ2-2, with D uncertain. The V gene's germline CDR1 is LNHNV and CDR2 YYDKDF (reference sequence). Trimming shortened V by 5 bases and J by 2 bases, and 9 bases separated the two germline ends. The CDR3 covers 14 residues.

The chain is built from TRBV6-6 and TRBJ1-2; 9 bases line up with TRBD1. V shed 10 bases, J shed 3 bases, and the junction held 9 bases outside the gene matches. The CDR3 length is 14 residues. Germline CDR1 is MNHNY and CDR2 is SVGAGI (reference sequence). CDR3 in amino acids: CATQRTGGDYGYTF. CDR3 coding DNA: TGTGCCACCCAACGAACAGGGGGCGACTATGGCTACACCTTC.